This entry describes one T cell receptor (beta chain). This entry comes from a study of blood T cell repertoires in COVID-19. Overall study context: Samples came from the United States, Italy and Spain, spanning acute and convalescent COVID-19. From T cells, B-cell-depleted T cells, or PBMCs came the material, which was cDNA or gDNA.

V gave up 4 bases and J gave up 5 bases; unmatched junction bases: 5. The CDR3 spans 13 residues. The V gene's germline CDR1 is SGHRS and CDR2 YFSETQ. Original handling: Amplification with reference gene primers provided the estimates of nucleated cell counts. Sequencing was performed with immunoSEQ multiplex PCR; in TCRdb, only in-frame clones are kept and a portion is missing. V, J and clone size are those of that table, while D and trimming were read from the DNA. The sample has approximately 26,000 clones, about 87% seen once. The receptor was derived from a human donor in a cohort sampled during active COVID-19. Material for sequencing was peripheral blood. The chain carries TRBV5-1 and TRBJ2-5, with 7 bases that match TRBD2. Here the CDR3 reads CASSTTSWETQYF. In nucleotides, the CDR3 is TGCGCCAGCAGCACGACTAGCTGGGAGACCCAGTACTTC.